This T cell receptor beta chain derives from a study of T cells after yellow fever vaccination. UMIs were added to TCR cDNA along with a universal primer site when it was made by 5'RACE template switching. TCRdb ran MiXCR on the 5' RACE reads and lists one entry per CDR3 protein. The data contain a few hundred thousand distinct CDR3 sequences, over 4% of them seen just once; the ten biggest clones take up around 23%. This clonotype was seen a handful of times. What it recognizes is unknown. The study's findings and limits: Peak timing came faster in the weaker secondary response, day 5 versus 15.

Trimming pared 2 bases from V and 1 base from J, leaving 8 bases between. The CDR3 covers 13 residues. The germline CDR1 and CDR2 sequences are SQVTM and ANQGSEA. The sequenced sample was PBMCs, obtained 5 days after the yellow fever booster vaccination. The TCR comes from a man aged 18 to 30 who received the YFV17D yellow fever vaccine. The chain couples TRBV29-1 to TRBJ2-5; possibly TRBD1 for D (5 bases). CDR3 amino acids: CSVEQGPQETQYF. CDR3 coding DNA: TGCAGCGTTGAACAGGGCCCCCAAGAGACCCAGTACTTC.